This T cell receptor (beta chain) was found in a study of shared clonotypes between healthy human individuals (dated by TCRdb to 2018 to 2021). Background on the whole study: The cohort included three men and a couple of women between 18 and 49 years of age. For each donor, CD4 naive and CD4 memory were each run on three plates, CD8 naive on two plates, and CD8 memory on one plate. Blood TCR repertoires of about 5 healthy adults were deeply sequenced to estimate repertoire size and the extent of clonotype sharing between individuals. Libraries were prepared and TCR repertoires were sequenced by different laboratories using diverse techniques, in order to increase sequencing depth and limit assay-specific biases. Between about 0.9 and 8.9 billion PBMCs per donor were obtained by leukapheresis. Beyond this particular receptor, the publication reports: The small number of donors limited the genetic and exposure-history diversity represented. Estimated clonotype richness was generally larger for naive than for memory subsets. Based on pairwise subsampling, the degree of clonotype sharing among donors was expected to be affected by sequencing depth. Even with the large sequencing depth, rarefaction of the sorted-subset datasets indicated that sequencing was incomplete. Sampling was restricted to blood, and TCR repertoires in tissues likely differ from the TCR repertoires found in blood. Sharing across a handful of donors was observed for about 5% of naive CD4, under 4% of naive CD8, about 2.3% of memory CD4, and over 0.3% of memory CD8 clonotypes. Compared with non-shared clonotypes, clonotypes shared by all four sorted-subset donors had higher generation probabilities.

A word on this clone: Its recognized antigen is unknown. Qualities for individual bases were not recorded, and no much larger clone is one base off.

The donors were healthy, HIV-negative adults who had no recently reported acute infections or vaccinations. All donors were Caucasian adults living in Nashville, Tennessee, USA. Magnetic negative selection was used to enrich CD4+ T cells, after which naive cells were positively selected on CD45RA and the negative fraction became the memory subset. Blood was obtained by leukapheresis, after which PBMCs were separated by Ficoll-Histopaque density gradient centrifugation and cryopreserved in liquid nitrogen vapor phase. Analytical flow cytometry was used to check the purity and quantity of each magnetically sorted T cell population. From each sorted fraction, genomic DNA was isolated and quantified by UV absorbance on a Nanodrop 2000c. Using the deep immunoSEQ assay, multiplex PCR amplified TCR CDR3 regions from genomic DNA. For each cell subset, the extracted genomic DNA was distributed evenly across all wells of several immunoSEQ 96-well plates, and each plate served as one replicate. For sorted subsets, 150 to 200 ng genomic DNA, equal to tens of thousands of T cell genomes, was loaded into each replicate PCR. The purified libraries were quantified using a Qubit 3.0 fluorometer, sized with a Bioanalyzer 2100, and then quantified again using the KAPA Library Quantification kit. Every immunoSEQ 96-well plate was sequenced on a dedicated single-read 150-cycle Illumina NextSeq 550 flow cell. The published analysis was carried out like this. Because the immunoSEQ output included only junctional sequences and no quality scores, the filtering could not be the same as the filtering used for full-length reads. Sequences were annotated with PyIR, a Python wrapper for IgBLAST v1.9, and V/J genes and CDR3 were assigned using IMGT germline references. Reads were removed for weak V/J assignments (E-value above 1e-6), missing CDR3, stop codons, out-of-frame junctions, or ambiguous translated residues. V3J clonotypes were defined as sequences sharing the same inferred V gene, J gene, and CDR3 amino acid sequence. The percentage overlap between two repertoires was calculated by dividing the number of shared unique clonotypes by the size of the smaller repertoire. Repertoire richness was assessed with RTK rarefaction, the Chao1 estimator, and Recon v2.1 estimates of unobserved clonotypes. Generation probabilities for all TCRbeta clonotypes obtained by the gDNA method from several donors were computed using OLGA. Held by TCRdb, this immuneACCESS table contains in-frame sequences only and omits some clones. Under half of the omission traces to an unresolved V gene where checked; the cause of the rest is unknown. V and J calls plus clone size are reproduced from that table; the DNA served to infer D and trimming. The sample table holds some 500,000 clones, of which 90% to 96% were seen once. The ten largest clones take up 0.06% of the sample.

The germline V gene (reference sequence) provides CDR1 MNHNY and CDR2 SVGAGI. Cut back by 6 bases and 3 bases, the V and J ends lie 20 bases apart. Measured from the cysteine to the phenylalanine, the CDR3 is 16 residues long. Only the CDR3 part of the read is kept: 48 bases, read in frame from the first base. This clonotype was obtained from a woman between 25 and 40 years old in good health. Material for sequencing was naive CD4+ T cells sorted from blood. The label giving this sample's cell subset or site can be read as: CD45RA+ positively selected. In this chain, TRBV6-6 is recombined with TRBJ1-2; the D gene cannot be resolved reliably. The CDR3 loop reads CASSRDSDGMDYGYTF. The sequenced DNA: TGTGCCAGCAGCCGCGACTCGGACGGGATGGACTATGGCTACACCTTC.